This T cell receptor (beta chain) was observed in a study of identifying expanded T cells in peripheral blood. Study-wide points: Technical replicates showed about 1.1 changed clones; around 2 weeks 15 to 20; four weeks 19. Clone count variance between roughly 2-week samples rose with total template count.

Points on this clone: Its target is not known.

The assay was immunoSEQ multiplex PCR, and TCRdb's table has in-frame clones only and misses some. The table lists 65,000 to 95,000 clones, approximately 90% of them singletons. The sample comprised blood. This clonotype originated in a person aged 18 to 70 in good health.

The DNA of the CDR3 is TGTGCCAGTAGTAGGACAGGGGCTTCCCTTGTTGGCGGGGAGCTGTTTTTT. It yields the protein CASSRTGASLVGGELFF. The chain is built from TRBV19 and TRBJ2-2; 9 nucleotides align to TRBD1. The J segment lost 7 bases and the V segment lost 4 bases, leaving 13 bases of the junction unmatched. In germline, CDR1 is LNHDA, CDR2 SQIVND (reference sequence). The CDR3 is made up of 17 amino acids.